This is a list of T cell receptor beta chains from one sample in a study of cytomegalovirus exposure and HLA in healthy donors. Method: immunoSEQ multiplex PCR; TCRdb's copy keeps in-frame clones and lacks some. The data show some 66,000 clones, nearly 98% seen once. Specimen: PBMCs. Receptors originate from a woman between 18 and 29 years old in good health and CMV-seropositive. Both conserved end residues are part of each CDR3. A D gene is named only where the DNA matches it firmly. Expanded clones are given a class, and other clones once, few, many or no size at all.

v_call	clone_size	j_call	d_call	cdr3_nt	cdr3_aa
TRBV4-2	.	TRBJ2-7	TRBD2	TGTGCCAGCAGCCAAGCGGGACTAAACTCCTACGAGCAGTACTTC	CASSQAGLNSYEQYF
TRBV6-1	.	TRBJ2-1	.	TGTGCCAGCAGTGAAGCGGGCAGGGTCCACAATGAGCAGTTCTTC	CASSEAGRVHNEQFF
TRBV7-9	.	TRBJ2-3	TRBD2	TGTGCCAGCAGCCTGAGCGGGAGAAGAGATACGCAGTATTTT	CASSLSGRRDTQYF
TRBV6-5	.	TRBJ2-7	TRBD2	TGTGCCAGCAGTTATGGGGGGGAAGCCTACGAGCAGTACTTC	CASSYGGEAYEQYF
TRBV6-1	.	TRBJ2-7	.	TGTGCCAGCGGGGCCTGGGGCGAAGAGCAGTACTTC	CASGAWGEEQYF
TRBV19	.	TRBJ2-7	.	TGTGCCAGTAGGGACAGCACCTCCTACGAGCAGTACTTC	CASRDSTSYEQYF
TRBV5-6	.	TRBJ2-5	TRBD2	TGTGCCAGCAGCTTGCGGATTAGCGGGAGAAGAGAGACCCAGTACTTC	CASSLRISGRRETQYF
TRBV5-4	.	TRBJ1-4	.	TGTGCCAGCAGCTTGGGCGGGGAGGAAAAACTGTTTTTT	CASSLGGEEKLFF
TRBV2	.	TRBJ2-2	TRBD2	TGTGCCAGCAGTGTTCTAGCGGGAGGGCTAAGGACCGGGGAGCTGTTTTTT	CASSVLAGGLRTGELFF
TRBV2	once	TRBJ2-5	.	TGTGCCAGCAGGGAGAGCCAGGGCGGGAAGACCCAGTACTTC	CASRESQGGKTQYF
TRBV30	.	TRBJ1-1	.	TGTGCCTGGAGTGCTGGACCCCGGGGGGGTGAAGCTTTCTTT	CAWSAGPRGGEAFF